This T cell receptor beta chain emerged from a study of cytomegalovirus exposure and HLA in healthy donors. Of note for this clone: Its matching antigen is unknown. The identical CDR3 is also encoded by other nucleotide sequences in the sample.

Healthy people donating bone marrow made up the donors. PCR was performed using 60 Vbeta and 13 Jbeta primers. Profiling relied on immunoSEQ multiplex PCR, and the TCRdb table lists in-frame clones only, not all of them. The sample lists 100,000 to 150,000 clones, around 70% occurring once. The CDR3 length is 14 residues. Trimming at V came to 5 bases and at J to 4 bases, leaving 5 bases not matched to a gene. Germline-derived CDR1 and CDR2 are SEHNR and FQNEAQ (reference sequence). General observations from the study: As a later analysis revealed, most CMV-associated TCR beta chains appeared HLA-restricted.

Sequenced material: PBMCs. The V call is TRBV7-9, the J call TRBJ2-3; 8 bases map to TRBD1. This sequence originates from a male donor in good health and CMV-seronegative. The CDR3 nucleotides are TGTGCCAGCAGCGGACAGGGTTCGTCAGATACGCAGTATTTT. It encodes CASSGQGSSDTQYF.